This entry describes one T cell receptor (beta chain). The antigen is undetermined. The record originates from a study of OX40 agonist ivuxolimab in advanced cancers. Study overall: Having had anti-PD-1, anti-PD-L1 or anti-CTLA-4 therapy before was allowed, and about 40% had some. Partial responses were achieved by three patients, of whom one had hepatocellular carcinoma and two had cutaneous melanoma.

This CDR3 spans 15 amino acids. Germline V lookup: CDR1 KGHSH, CDR2 LQKENI. Trimming removed 6 bases from V and 5 bases from J, with 17 bases in between. The study, taken as a whole, reports: Among the lowest peripheral clonal expansion occurred in 0.1-3.0 mg/kg partial responders. At 0.1 to 3.0 mg/kg and by week 6, CD4+ and CD8+ T cells in the blood had expanded clonally.

The data were produced by immunoSEQ multiplex PCR, yet TCRdb's version contains in-frame clones alone and is incomplete. This repertoire shows roughly 41,000 clones, over 75% found once; its top ten account for 1.5% to 2%. The V call is TRBV18, the J call TRBJ1-3, with D uncertain. The sequencing used CD4+ or CD8+ T cells sorted from blood, collected in a trial of the OX40 agonist ivuxolimab. The clonotype comes from an adult with an advanced solid tumor such as melanoma, head and neck, liver or kidney cancer. CDR3 DNA: TGTGCCAGCTCCATTGGGGAGCGCAGGAGAAACACCATATATTTT. Translated: CASSIGERRRNTIYF.